The 14 T cell receptor beta chains below were found in one sample sequenced in a study of cytomegalovirus exposure and HLA in healthy donors. This table comes from immunoSEQ multiplex PCR, and its TCRdb copy is limited to in-frame clones, with some not included. The sample lists 66,000 or so clones; around 97% were seen once. Sequencing input: PBMCs. These receptors originate from a woman aged 18-29 years in good health and CMV-seropositive.

The chain uses TRBV9 and TRBJ1-3, with a tentative D call TRBD1 (5 bases). The germline V gene encodes CDR1 SGDLS and CDR2 YYNGEE. The V end was cut by 3 bases, the J end by 4 bases, with 8 bases between. This CDR3 is 13 amino acids long. CDR3 in amino acids: CASSGRQGNTIYF. CDR3 DNA sequence: TGTGCCAGCAGCGGCCGACAGGGAAACACCATATATTTT. Based on the CDR3 plus reference TRBV9 and TRBJ1-3, the full variable domain is DSGVTQTPKHLITATGQRVTLRCSPRSGDLSVYWYQQSLDQGLQFLIQYYNGEERAKGNILERFSAQQFPDLHSELNLSSLELGDSALYFCASSGRQGNTIYFGEGSWLTVV.

The rearrangement links TRBV2 to TRBJ1-5, with D tentatively TRBD1 (6 bases). Between the trimmed V and J ends, which lost 0 bases and 10 bases, there was a span of 10 bases. The CDR3 runs 13 residues. Germline CDR1 SNHLY, CDR2 FYNNEI. In nucleotides, the CDR3 is TGTGCCAGCAGTGAAGCGCGGGGGGGCCCCCAGCATTTT. Its protein product is CASSEARGGPQHF.

The J gene is TRBJ2-1, the V gene TRBV5-1, with TRBD1 matching over 7 bases. With 0 bases clipped from V and 2 bases from J, the junction kept 2 bases outside the gene matches. Germline-derived CDR1 and CDR2 are SGHRS and YFSETQ. This CDR3 is 15 amino acids long. CDR3 amino acids: CASSLAGTAYNEQFF. The CDR3 nucleotides are TGCGCCAGCAGCTTGGCGGGGACAGCCTACAATGAGCAGTTCTTC.

The chain combines TRBV7-2 with TRBJ1-2, with unresolved D. The CDR3 totals 14 residues. V was clipped by 0 bases and J by 0 bases, with 5 bases between them. In germline, CDR1 is SGHTA, CDR2 FQGNSA. The CDR3 sequence: CASSLAGSNYGYTF. The CDR3 DNA follows: TGTGCCAGCAGCTTAGCCGGGTCTAACTATGGCTACACCTTC.

V and J are TRBV29-1 and TRBJ2-4, with 12 nucleotides matching TRBD2. The CDR3 totals 12 residues. The V gene's germline CDR1 is SQVTM and CDR2 ANQGSEA. Written as DNA, the CDR3 is TGCAGTGGGACTAGCGGGAAAAACATTCAGTACTTC. It yields the protein CSGTSGKNIQYF.

This chain joins TRBV6-5 and TRBJ2-5, with TRBD1 matching 9 bases. J lost 4 bases, V lost 3 bases, and 3 bases had no gene match. In germline, CDR1 is MNHEY, CDR2 SVGAGI. The CDR3 is 14 residues long. CDR3: CASSYGTGPETQYF. The CDR3 coding sequence is TGTGCCAGCAGTTATGGGACAGGGCCAGAGACCCAGTACTTC.

The V gene is TRBV9, the J gene TRBJ2-1; TRBD1 aligns across 9 bases. V dropped 4 bases and J dropped 4; count of bases not matched to a gene: 6. Germline V lookup: CDR1 SGDLS, CDR2 YYNGEE. This CDR3 has 15 residues. The CDR3 spells CASSSRDRVYNEQFF. The CDR3 DNA follows: TGTGCCAGCAGCTCCCGGGACAGGGTATACAATGAGCAGTTCTTC.

CDR3: CASSQARDRGINSNQPQHF. The DNA of the CDR3 is TGCGCCAGCAGCCAAGCCCGGGACAGGGGGATTAATAGCAATCAGCCCCAGCATTTT. V and J are TRBV4-1 and TRBJ1-5, with 11 bases identical to TRBD1. CDR1 is MGHRA and CDR2 is YSYEKL in the germline V gene. V lost 1 base to trimming and J lost 0 bases; unmatched junction nucleotides: 8. The CDR3 totals 19 residues.

This rearrangement joins TRBV7-4 to TRBJ1-4; D is possibly TRBD1 (5 bases). Germline V gene sequence: CDR1 SGHVT, CDR2 SQSDAQ. This CDR3 contains 17 residues. Trimming took 5 bases from V and 3 from J, leaving 19 bases between them. The CDR3 loop is CASSHGNGTWANEKLFF. The CDR3 nucleotides read TGTGCCAGCAGCCATGGCAACGGGACTTGGGCTAATGAAAAACTGTTTTTT.

By share of the sample, this clone is medium-sized. J is TRBJ2-7 and V is TRBV6-4; 9 bases agree with TRBD2. After removal of 3 bases from V and 1 base from J, the junction contained 4 bases not matched to a gene. Looked up from germline, CDR1 is MRHNA and CDR2 is SNTAGT. CDR3 length: 15 residues. CDR3 nucleotides: TGTGCCAGCAGTGAACTAGCGGGTCCATCCTACGAGCAGTACTTC. Translated, it gives CASSELAGPSYEQYF.

The V call is TRBV11-2, the J call TRBJ2-7; D uncertain. The V and J ends lost 5 bases and 3 bases respectively, with 11 bases between them. Germline V gives CDR1 SGHAT, CDR2 FQNNGV. CDR3 length: 13 residues. CDR3 DNA sequence: TGTGCCAGCAGCCTCCTCTCCCGCTACGAGCAGTACTTC. This gives the protein CASSLLSRYEQYF.

The chain recombines TRBV30 with TRBJ2-3; D might be TRBD2 (6 bases). Per the germline V gene, CDR1 is GTSNPN and CDR2 is SVGIG (reference sequence). V lost 5 bases, J lost 2 bases, and 14 bases lay in between. CDR3 length: 14 residues. The DNA for the CDR3 is TGTGCCTGGCGGTCTGGGACTTACACAGATACGCAGTATTTT. Protein sequence: CAWRSGTYTDTQYF.

V is TRBV6-5 and J is TRBJ1-2; D may be TRBD1 (6 bases). CDR1 is MNHEY, CDR2 SVGAGI, per germline. The CDR3 consists of 15 residues. The V end lost 7 bases, the J end lost 6 bases, and 21 bases lay between the germline ends. This chain's CDR3 is CASTSKRRGQDGYTF. In DNA, the CDR3 is TGTGCCAGCACTTCAAAACGCAGGGGTCAGGATGGCTACACCTTC.

This clone showed up just once. This rearrangement joins TRBV2 to TRBJ1-1; D uncertain. The CDR3 contains 11 residues. CDR1 is SNHLY and CDR2 is FYNNEI in the germline V gene. V lost 6 bases and J 6 bases, leaving 8 bases between the germline ends. The CDR3 loop reads CASRSRAEAFF. For the CDR3, the DNA is TGTGCCAGCAGGAGCCGGGCTGAAGCTTTCTTT.